Following are 15 T cell receptor beta chains from one sample sequenced in a study of human T cells and chemical hapten exposure. TCRdb analysed the RACE reads with MiXCR anew, one entry per CDR3 protein. The sample records over 65,000 distinct CDR3 sequences, 11% being singletons. The time point denotes: patch test 3, about 24 weeks after DPC sensitization. Treatment indicated: therapeutic diphenylcyclopropenone sensitization with weekly scalp DPC. This specimen was whole blood, taken in connection with sensitization to the hapten diphenylcyclopropenone (DPC). These receptors all stem from a woman between 50 and 59 years old with alopecia areata. Some clones in this sample may be carry-over from other donors' samples.

The DNA of the CDR3 is TGCGCCAGCAGCCGCGCTGGGGCTATCACCACAGATACGCAGTATTTT. This codes for CASSRAGAITTDTQYF. The rearrangement joins TRBV4-3 to TRBJ2-3; possible D gene TRBD1, 5 bases. V was shortened by 4 bases and J by 2 bases, with 16 bases between the two germline ends. This CDR3 spans 16 amino acids. Per germline, CDR1 LGHNA and CDR2 YSLEER.

The sample holds a few counts of this clonotype. Here the CDR3 reads CASSSLARTGYEQYF. Written as DNA, the CDR3 is TGTGCCAGCAGCTCGCTCGCGAGGACAGGCTACGAGCAGTACTTC. V is TRBV11-2 and J is TRBJ2-7; 7 bases align to TRBD1. The V gene end was trimmed by 4 bases and the J gene end by 3 bases; junction bases not matched to a gene: 9. CDR3 length: 15 residues. Germline lookup yields CDR1 SGHAT and CDR2 FQNNGV.

CDR3 sequence reads: CASSFTDNSPLHF. DNA for the CDR3: TGTGCCAGCAGCTTTACGGATAATTCACCCCTCCACTTT. The rearrangement links TRBV7-9 to TRBJ1-6; D is unresolved. The V end was cut by 3 bases, the J end by 5 bases, with 5 bases between. This CDR3 contains 13 residues. Per germline, CDR1 SEHNR and CDR2 FQNEAQ (reference sequence).

At least ten counts were recorded for this clonotype. The chain couples TRBV29-1 to TRBJ2-7, with D hard to call. Germline CDR1 is SQVTM and CDR2 is ANQGSEA. Trimming removed 4 bases at V and 1 base at J, with 11 bases between. CDR3 length equals 13 residues. The DNA of the CDR3 is TGCAGCGTTGTTTCGCCGATATCCTACGAGCAGTACTTC. Translated: CSVVSPISYEQYF.

This clonotype occurred many times. V usage is TRBV6-2 or TRBV6-3 and J usage is TRBJ1-2; 12 positions agree with TRBD1. Germline trimming cut 8 bases from V and 3 bases from J; bases unmatched to any gene: 10. The CDR3 consists of 16 residues. Germline CDR1 and CDR2: MNHEY and SVGEGT. CDR3 nucleotides: TGTGCCAGCGCTAATCCGGGGACAGGGGGCTACTATGGCTACACCTTC. Amino acid sequence: CASANPGTGGYYGYTF.

This clonotype turned up a few times. The chain uses TRBV4-3 and TRBJ2-2, with D tentatively TRBD1 or TRBD2 (6 bases each). Germline V gene lookup returns CDR1 LGHNA and CDR2 YSLEER. This CDR3 is built from 16 residues. With 1 base removed from V and 6 bases from J, the gap between germline ends came to 15 bases. CDR3 residues: CASSQALGGRSGELFF. In DNA form, the CDR3 reads TGCGCCAGCAGCCAAGCTCTCGGGGGCCGATCCGGGGAGCTGTTTTTT.

This clonotype has only a few counts. The J gene is TRBJ2-1, the V gene TRBV7-9; D possibly matches TRBD1 or TRBD2 (5 bases each). The germline V gene encodes CDR1 SEHNR and CDR2 FQNEAQ (reference sequence). V was shortened by 0 bases and J by 9 bases, with 9 bases between the two germline ends. The CDR3 covers 13 residues. The CDR3 loop is CASSLAPGSEQFF. The CDR3 coding sequence is TGTGCCAGCAGCTTAGCCCCAGGGAGTGAGCAGTTCTTC.

Ten or more counts support this clonotype. The CDR3 loop is CASSLSLTSGRRNEQFF. The DNA of the CDR3 is TGTGCCAGCAGTTTATCCCTAACTAGCGGGAGGAGGAATGAGCAGTTCTTC. The chain is built from TRBV28 and TRBJ2-1; 12 bases agree with TRBD2. The CDR3 is 17 amino acids. Germline trimming cut 1 base from V and 7 bases from J; bases unmatched to any gene: 8. The V gene's germline CDR1 is MDHEN and CDR2 SYDVKM.

CDR3 coding DNA: TGTGCCAGTAAATCCGATGCAGGGAAAAACGTCCTGACTTTC. It translates to CASKSDAGKNVLTF. The chain employs TRBV19 and TRBJ2-6; D is perhaps TRBD1 (5 bases). Germline values: CDR1 LNHDA, CDR2 SQIVND (reference sequence). The CDR3 covers 14 residues. With 7 bases removed from V and 10 bases from J, the gap between germline ends came to 17 bases.

The gene calls are TRBV12-3 or TRBV12-4 and TRBJ2-5; no clear D gene. Trimming pared 6 bases from V and 4 bases from J, leaving 9 bases between. The CDR3 spans 12 residues. CDR3: CASSPDTETQYF. Here the CDR3 DNA reads TGTGCCAGCAGCCCCGACACAGAGACCCAGTACTTC.

This clonotype has at least ten counts. The chain recombines TRBV6-5 with TRBJ1-2; D not certain. CDR3 length equals 12 residues. Trimming stripped 10 bases from V and 3 bases from J, with 12 bases between. The germline gives CDR1 MNHEY, CDR2 SVGAGI. CDR3 amino acids: CATGMTYYGYTF. As DNA, the CDR3 is TGTGCCACCGGCATGACATACTATGGCTACACCTTC.

This clonotype was seen ten or more times. The rearrangement links TRBV11-2 to TRBJ1-5; the D is unclear. Germline loops: CDR1 SGHAT, CDR2 FQNNGV. The CDR3 is made up of 15 amino acids. V lost 4 bases, J lost 1 base, and 11 bases lay in between. The CDR3 sequence is CASSSVAGSNQPQHF. CDR3 in DNA: TGTGCCAGCAGCTCCGTGGCCGGAAGCAATCAGCCCCAGCATTTT.

V gene TRBV5-1 combines with J gene TRBJ2-3; 8 nucleotides agree with TRBD1. CDR3 size: 14 residues. Germline assignment: CDR1 SGHRS and CDR2 YFSETQ. Unmatched junction bases numbered 3, after V lost 5 bases and J lost 1 base. The DNA of the CDR3 is TGCGCCAGCAGGCCGACAGGGGGCACAGATACGCAGTATTTT. Translating it yields CASRPTGGTDTQYF.

This clonotype was found many times. The J gene is TRBJ2-7, the V gene TRBV12-3 or TRBV12-4; TRBD2 matches 13 bases. With V trimmed by 6 bases and J by 0 bases, 11 bases remained unmatched. This CDR3 comprises 18 residues. Here the CDR3 reads CASRPGLAGVISSYEQYF. CDR3 in DNA: TGTGCCAGCAGGCCTGGACTAGCGGGGGTCATCAGCTCCTACGAGCAGTACTTC.

This clonotype was recorded many times. The genes are TRBV5-6 and TRBJ1-3; D possibly corresponds to TRBD1 (5 bases). Germline lookup yields CDR1 SGHDT and CDR2 YYEEEE. The CDR3 is made up of 17 amino acids. Trimming pared 1 base from V and 2 bases from J, leaving 16 bases between. Here the CDR3 DNA reads TGTGCCAGCAGCTTGCGGCTGGGGGGAATAGCTGGAAACACCATATATTTT. As protein: CASSLRLGGIAGNTIYF.